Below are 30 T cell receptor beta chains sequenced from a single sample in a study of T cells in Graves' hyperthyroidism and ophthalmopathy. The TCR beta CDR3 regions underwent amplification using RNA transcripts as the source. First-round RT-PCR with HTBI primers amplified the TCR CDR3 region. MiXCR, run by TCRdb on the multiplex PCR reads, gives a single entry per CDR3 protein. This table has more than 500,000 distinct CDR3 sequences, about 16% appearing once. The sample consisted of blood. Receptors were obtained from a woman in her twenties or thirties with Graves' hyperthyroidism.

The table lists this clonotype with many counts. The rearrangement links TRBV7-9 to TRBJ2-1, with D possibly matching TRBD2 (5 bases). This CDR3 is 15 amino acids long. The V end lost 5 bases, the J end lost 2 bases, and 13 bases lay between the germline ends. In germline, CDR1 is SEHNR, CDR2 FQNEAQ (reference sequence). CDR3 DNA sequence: TGTGCCAGCAGCACCCGACTATCCCCCTACAATGAGCAGTTCTTC. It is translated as CASSTRLSPYNEQFF.

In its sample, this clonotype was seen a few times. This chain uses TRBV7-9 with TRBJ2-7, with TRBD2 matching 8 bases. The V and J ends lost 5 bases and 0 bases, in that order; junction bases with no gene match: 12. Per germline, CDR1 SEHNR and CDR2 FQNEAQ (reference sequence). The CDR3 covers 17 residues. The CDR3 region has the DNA TGTGCCAGCAGCGGCCTAACGGGGGGGCTTCCCTCCTACGAGCAGTACTTC. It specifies CASSGLTGGLPSYEQYF.

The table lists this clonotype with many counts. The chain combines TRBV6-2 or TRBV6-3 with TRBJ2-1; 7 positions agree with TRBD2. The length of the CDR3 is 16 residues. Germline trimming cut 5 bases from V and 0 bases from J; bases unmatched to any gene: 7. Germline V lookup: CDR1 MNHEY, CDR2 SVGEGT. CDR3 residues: CASSGRLAVSYNEQFF. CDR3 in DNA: TGTGCCAGCAGTGGGAGACTAGCAGTCTCCTACAATGAGCAGTTCTTC.

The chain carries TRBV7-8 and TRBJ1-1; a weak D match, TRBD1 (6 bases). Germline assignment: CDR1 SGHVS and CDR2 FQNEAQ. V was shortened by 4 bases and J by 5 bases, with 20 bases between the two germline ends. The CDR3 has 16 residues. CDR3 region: CASSWEGRQVITEAFF. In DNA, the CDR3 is TGTGCCAGCAGCTGGGAGGGGAGACAGGTAATTACTGAAGCTTTCTTT.

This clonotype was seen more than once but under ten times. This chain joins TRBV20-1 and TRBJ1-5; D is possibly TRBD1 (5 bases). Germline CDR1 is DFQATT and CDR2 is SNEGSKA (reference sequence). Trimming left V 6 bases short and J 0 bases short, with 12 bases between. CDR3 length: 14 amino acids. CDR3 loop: CSARRGGSNQPQHF. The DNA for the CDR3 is TGCAGTGCCCGGCGGGGGGGTAGCAATCAGCCCCAGCATTTT.

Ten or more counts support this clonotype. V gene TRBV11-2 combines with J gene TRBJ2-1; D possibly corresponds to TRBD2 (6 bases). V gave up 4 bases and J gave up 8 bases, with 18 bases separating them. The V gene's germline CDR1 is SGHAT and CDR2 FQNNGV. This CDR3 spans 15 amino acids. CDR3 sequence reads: CASSSRDSSFDEQFF. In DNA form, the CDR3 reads TGTGCCAGCAGCTCCCGGGACTCTAGCTTCGATGAGCAGTTCTTC.

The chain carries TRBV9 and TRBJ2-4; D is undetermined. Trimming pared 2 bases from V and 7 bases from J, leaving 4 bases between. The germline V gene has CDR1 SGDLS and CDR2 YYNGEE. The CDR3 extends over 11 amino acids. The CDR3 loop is CASSVWNIQYF. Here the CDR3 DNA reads TGTGCCAGCAGCGTCTGGAACATTCAGTACTTC.

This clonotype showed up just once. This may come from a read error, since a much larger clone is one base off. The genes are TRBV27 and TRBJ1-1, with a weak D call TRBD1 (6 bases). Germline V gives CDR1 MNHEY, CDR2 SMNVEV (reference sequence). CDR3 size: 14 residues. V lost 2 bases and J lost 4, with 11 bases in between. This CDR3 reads CASSLRGRCTEAFF. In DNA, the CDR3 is TGTGCCAGCAGTTTAAGGGGGAGATGCACTGAAGCTTTCTTT.

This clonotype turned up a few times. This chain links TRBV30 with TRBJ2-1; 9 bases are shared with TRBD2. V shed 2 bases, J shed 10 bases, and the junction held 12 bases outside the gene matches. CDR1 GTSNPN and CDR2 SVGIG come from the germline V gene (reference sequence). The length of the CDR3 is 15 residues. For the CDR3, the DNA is TGTGCCTGGAGTAAGGGGATAGCGGGAGTACGGGAGCAGTTCTTC. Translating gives CAWSKGIAGVREQFF.

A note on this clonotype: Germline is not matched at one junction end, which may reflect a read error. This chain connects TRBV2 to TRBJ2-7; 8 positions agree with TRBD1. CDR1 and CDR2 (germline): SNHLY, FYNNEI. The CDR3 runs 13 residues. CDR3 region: CASGQGPPYEQCF. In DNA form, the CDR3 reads TGTGCCAGTGGACAGGGTCCTCCCTACGAGCAGTGCTTC.

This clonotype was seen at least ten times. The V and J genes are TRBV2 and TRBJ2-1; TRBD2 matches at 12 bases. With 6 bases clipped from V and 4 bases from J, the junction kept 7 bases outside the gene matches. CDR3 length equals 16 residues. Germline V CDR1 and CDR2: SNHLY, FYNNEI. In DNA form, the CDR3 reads TGTGCCAGCAGGGAACTAGCGGGAGGCTCTTACAATGAGCAGTTCTTC. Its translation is CASRELAGGSYNEQFF.

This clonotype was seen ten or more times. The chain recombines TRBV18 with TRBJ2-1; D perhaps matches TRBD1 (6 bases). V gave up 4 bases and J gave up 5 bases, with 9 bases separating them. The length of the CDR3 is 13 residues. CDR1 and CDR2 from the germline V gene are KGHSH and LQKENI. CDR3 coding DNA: TGTGCCAGCTCACAACGGACAGACAATGAGCAGTTCTTC. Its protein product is CASSQRTDNEQFF.

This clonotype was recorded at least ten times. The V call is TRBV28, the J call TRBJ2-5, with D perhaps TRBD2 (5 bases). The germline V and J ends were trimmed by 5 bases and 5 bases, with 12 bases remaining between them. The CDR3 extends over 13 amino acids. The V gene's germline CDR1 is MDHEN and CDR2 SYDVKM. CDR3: CASSPWTEETQYF. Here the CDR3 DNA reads TGTGCCAGCAGTCCCTGGACTGAGGAGACCCAGTACTTC. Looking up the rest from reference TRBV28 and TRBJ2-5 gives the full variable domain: DVKVTQSSRYLVKRTGEKVFLECVQDMDHENMFWYRQDPGLGLRLIYFSYDVKMKEKGDIPEGYSVSREKKERFSLILESASTNQTSMYLCASSPWTEETQYFGPGTRLLVL.

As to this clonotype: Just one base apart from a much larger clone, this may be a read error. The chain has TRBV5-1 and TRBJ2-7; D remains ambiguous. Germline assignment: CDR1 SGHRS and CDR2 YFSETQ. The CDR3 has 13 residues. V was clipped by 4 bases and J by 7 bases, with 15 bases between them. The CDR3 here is CASSPWTANEQYF. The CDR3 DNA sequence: TGCGCCAGCAGCCCCTGGACGGCGAATGAGCAGTACTTC.

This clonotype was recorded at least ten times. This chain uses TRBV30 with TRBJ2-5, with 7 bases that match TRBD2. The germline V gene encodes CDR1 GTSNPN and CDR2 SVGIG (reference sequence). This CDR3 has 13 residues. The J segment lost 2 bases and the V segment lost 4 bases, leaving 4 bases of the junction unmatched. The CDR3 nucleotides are TGTGCCTGGACCGGGACTACACAAGAGACCCAGTACTTC. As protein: CAWTGTTQETQYF.

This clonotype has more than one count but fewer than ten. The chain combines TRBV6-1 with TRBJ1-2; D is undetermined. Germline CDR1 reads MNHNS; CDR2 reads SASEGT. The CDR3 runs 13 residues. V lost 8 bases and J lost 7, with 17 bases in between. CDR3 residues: CASRGGSMGGYTF. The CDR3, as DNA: TGTGCCAGCCGTGGCGGGTCGATGGGTGGCTACACCTTC.

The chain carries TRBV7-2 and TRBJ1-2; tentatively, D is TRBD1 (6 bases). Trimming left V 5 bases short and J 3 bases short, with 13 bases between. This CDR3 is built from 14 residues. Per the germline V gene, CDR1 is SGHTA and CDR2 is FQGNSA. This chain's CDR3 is CASSPQGTYYGYTF. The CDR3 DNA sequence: TGTGCCAGCAGCCCCCAAGGGACATACTATGGCTACACCTTC.

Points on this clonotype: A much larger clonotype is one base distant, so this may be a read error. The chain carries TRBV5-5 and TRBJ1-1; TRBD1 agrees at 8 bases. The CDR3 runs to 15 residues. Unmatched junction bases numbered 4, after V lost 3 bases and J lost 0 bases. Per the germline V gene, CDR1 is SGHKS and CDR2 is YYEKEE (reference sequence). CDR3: CASSYIQGVNTEAFF. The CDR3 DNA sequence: TGTGCCAGCAGCTACATACAGGGGGTGAACACTGAAGCTTTCTTT.

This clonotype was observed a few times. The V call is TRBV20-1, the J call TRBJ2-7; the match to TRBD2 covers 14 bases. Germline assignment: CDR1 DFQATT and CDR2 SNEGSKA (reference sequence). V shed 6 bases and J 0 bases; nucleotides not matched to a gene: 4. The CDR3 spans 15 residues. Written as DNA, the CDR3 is TGCAGTGCCACCGGGACTAGCGGGAGCTCCTACGAGCAGTACTTC. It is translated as CSATGTSGSSYEQYF.

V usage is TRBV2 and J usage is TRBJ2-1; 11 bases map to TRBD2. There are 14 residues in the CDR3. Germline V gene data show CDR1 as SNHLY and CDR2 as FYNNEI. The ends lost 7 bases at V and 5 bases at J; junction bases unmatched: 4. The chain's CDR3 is CASIELAGDNEQFF. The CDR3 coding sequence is TGTGCCAGCATCGAACTAGCGGGAGACAATGAGCAGTTCTTC.

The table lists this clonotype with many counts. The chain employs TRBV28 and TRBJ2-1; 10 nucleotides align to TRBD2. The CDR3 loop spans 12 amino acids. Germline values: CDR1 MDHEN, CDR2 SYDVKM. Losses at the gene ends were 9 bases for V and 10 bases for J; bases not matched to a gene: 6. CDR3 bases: TGTGCCAGTCTAGCGGGAGAAAGGGAGCAGTTCTTC. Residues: CASLAGEREQFF.

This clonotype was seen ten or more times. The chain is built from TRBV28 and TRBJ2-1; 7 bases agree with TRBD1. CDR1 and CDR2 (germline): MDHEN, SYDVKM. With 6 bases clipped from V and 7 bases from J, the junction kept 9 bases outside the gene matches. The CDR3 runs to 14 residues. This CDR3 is CASRLGQVRNEQFF. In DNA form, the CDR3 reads TGTGCCAGCAGACTAGGACAGGTGAGGAATGAGCAGTTCTTC.

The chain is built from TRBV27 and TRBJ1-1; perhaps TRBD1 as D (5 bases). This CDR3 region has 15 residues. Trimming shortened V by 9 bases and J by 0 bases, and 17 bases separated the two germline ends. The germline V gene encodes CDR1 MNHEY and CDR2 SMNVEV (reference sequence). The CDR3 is CASKPGGWLNTEAFF. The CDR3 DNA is TGTGCCAGTAAGCCGGGGGGATGGTTGAACACTGAAGCTTTCTTT.

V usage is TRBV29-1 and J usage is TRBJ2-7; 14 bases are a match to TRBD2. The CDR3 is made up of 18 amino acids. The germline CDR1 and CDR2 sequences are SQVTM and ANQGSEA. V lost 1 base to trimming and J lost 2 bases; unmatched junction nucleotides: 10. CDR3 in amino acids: CSVEGSGTSGGKPYEQYF. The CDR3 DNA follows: TGCAGCGTTGAAGGCTCCGGGACTAGCGGGGGCAAACCCTACGAGCAGTACTTC.

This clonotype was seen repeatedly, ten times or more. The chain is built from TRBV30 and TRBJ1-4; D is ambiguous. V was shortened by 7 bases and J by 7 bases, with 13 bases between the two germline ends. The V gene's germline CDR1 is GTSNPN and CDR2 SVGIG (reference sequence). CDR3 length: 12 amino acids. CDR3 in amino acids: CASPFRGEKLFF. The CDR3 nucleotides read TGTGCCTCCCCCTTCCGGGGTGAAAAACTGTTTTTT.

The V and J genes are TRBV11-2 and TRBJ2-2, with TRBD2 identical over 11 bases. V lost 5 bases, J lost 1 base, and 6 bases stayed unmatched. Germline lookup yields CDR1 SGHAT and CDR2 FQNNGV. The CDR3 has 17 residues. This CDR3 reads CASSPSGTSGNTGELFF. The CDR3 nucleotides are TGTGCCAGCAGCCCGTCCGGGACTAGCGGGAACACCGGGGAGCTGTTTTTT.

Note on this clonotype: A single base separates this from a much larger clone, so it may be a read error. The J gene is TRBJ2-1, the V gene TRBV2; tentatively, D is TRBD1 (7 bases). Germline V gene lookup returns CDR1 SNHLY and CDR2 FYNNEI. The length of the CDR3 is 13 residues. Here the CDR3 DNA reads TGTGCCGGCAGGAGGGACAGCACCAATGAGCAGTTCTTC. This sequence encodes CAGRRDSTNEQFF.

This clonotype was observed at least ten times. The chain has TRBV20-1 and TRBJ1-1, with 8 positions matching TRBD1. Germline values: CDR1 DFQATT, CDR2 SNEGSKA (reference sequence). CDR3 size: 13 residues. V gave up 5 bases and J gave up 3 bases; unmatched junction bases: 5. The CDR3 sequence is CSAEDRAHTEAFF. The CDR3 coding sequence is TGCAGTGCTGAGGACAGGGCACACACTGAAGCTTTCTTT.

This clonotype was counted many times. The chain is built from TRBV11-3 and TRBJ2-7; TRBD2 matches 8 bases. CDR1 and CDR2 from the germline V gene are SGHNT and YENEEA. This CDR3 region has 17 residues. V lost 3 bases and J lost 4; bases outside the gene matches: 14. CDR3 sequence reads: CASSLASTGGPGYEQYF. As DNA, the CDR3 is TGTGCCAGCAGCTTGGCCTCGACGGGAGGGCCGGGTTACGAGCAGTACTTC.

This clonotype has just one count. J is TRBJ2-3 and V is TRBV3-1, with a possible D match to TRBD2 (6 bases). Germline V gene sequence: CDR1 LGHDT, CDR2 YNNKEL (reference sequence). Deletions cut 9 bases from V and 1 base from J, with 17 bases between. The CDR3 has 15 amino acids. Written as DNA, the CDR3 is TGTGCCAGTTCCTCGGAGGCGGGGCGCACAGATACGCAGTATTTT. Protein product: CASSSEAGRTDTQYF.